The clone carrying this T cell receptor (beta chain) turned up a few times. CDR1 is SGDLS, CDR2 YYNGEE, per germline. The CDR3 runs 18 residues. With 3 bases clipped from V and 3 bases from J, the junction kept 16 bases outside the gene matches. The authors ran a second PCR of 7 to 11 cycles using a sample-barcoded 5' primer and a J-beta primer mix. TCRdb analysed the 5' RACE reads with MiXCR anew, one entry per CDR3 protein. This sample has about 1.1 million distinct CDR3 sequences, with around two fifths found just once. This record belongs to a study of blood T cells in healthy people across ages. V gene TRBV9 combines with J gene TRBJ2-3, with 7 bases identical to TRBD1. The specimen sequenced was blood. This sequence was found in a man between 18 and 29 years old in good health. The chain's CDR3 is CASSEAPGGFGRTDTQYF. In DNA form, the CDR3 reads TGTGCCAGCAGCGAGGCGCCAGGGGGTTTCGGTCGGACAGATACGCAGTATTTT.